This TCR beta chain originates from a study of cytomegalovirus exposure and HLA in healthy donors. The ends were cut back, 6 bases at V and 0 bases at J, with 12 bases in the middle. There are 15 residues in the CDR3. Germline lookup yields CDR1 MNHEY and CDR2 SVGAGI. This clone was detected a few times. The antigen remains unidentified. Amplification used 60 Vbeta primers and 13 Jbeta primers. The protocol was immunoSEQ multiplex PCR, while the TCRdb copy is restricted to in-frame clones and leaves out a portion. The sample yields roughly 100,000 clones, 70% to 85% seen once. General study results and limits: Later on, an analysis showed TCR association rates differing by HLA locus, with DRB1 the most and HLA-C the fewest. A later analysis linked a missense variant in DCLRE1C to the trimming of TCR beta V and J genes.

The chain carries TRBV6-5 and TRBJ1-3; weak D call: TRBD1 (5 bases). Sequenced material: PBMCs. The sequence was collected from a middle-aged man in good health and CMV-seronegative. Here the CDR3 DNA reads TGTGCCAGCAGCCCCACGACAGTCTCTGGAAACACCATATATTTT. It yields the protein CASSPTTVSGNTIYF.